This is a list of T cell receptor beta chains from one sample in a study of beta chain features in type 1 diabetes. The method was immunoSEQ multiplex PCR; TCRdb's version includes in-frame clones alone and lacks a portion of them. This table has under 500,000 clones, approximately 28% appearing once. The sample taken for sequencing was naive CD4+ T cells from blood. The receptors were sampled from a man younger than 30 in good health. CDR3s include the opening cysteine and the closing phenylalanine or tryptophan. A D gene is named only where the DNA matches it firmly. Clone size appears in some rows only: once, few, many, or a class for an expanded clone.

v_gene	j_gene	abundance	d_gene	CDR3aa	CDR3nt
TRBV7-2	TRBJ2-5	.	.	CASSLWTLGETQYF	TGTGCCAGCAGCTTGTGGACCCTAGGAGAGACCCAGTACTTC
TRBV28	TRBJ2-5	.	.	CASSLGGRGHQETQYF	TGTGCCAGCAGTTTGGGGGGAAGGGGGCATCAAGAGACCCAGTACTTC
TRBV7-9	TRBJ2-7	.	TRBD1	CASSFRRTGGSDEQYF	TGTGCCAGCAGCTTTCGGCGGACAGGGGGCTCCGACGAGCAGTACTTC
TRBV25-1	TRBJ2-1	.	TRBD2	CASSESRGLAEANEQFF	TGTGCCAGCAGTGAATCGCGGGGACTAGCGGAGGCGAATGAGCAGTTCTTC
TRBV4-2	TRBJ1-1	.	.	CASSRDGSRNTEAFF	TGTGCCAGCAGCCGGGACGGATCCCGGAACACTGAAGCTTTCTTT
TRBV7-9	TRBJ2-1	.	.	CASRKGQYNEQFF	TGTGCCAGCAGGAAAGGACAGTACAATGAGCAGTTCTTC
TRBV7-2	TRBJ2-5	few	.	CASSFFGLQETQYF	TGTGCCAGCAGCTTCTTCGGTCTCCAAGAGACCCAGTACTTC
TRBV6-5	TRBJ2-5	.	TRBD1	CASSYSAGGETQYF	TGTGCCAGCAGTTACTCGGCAGGGGGAGAGACCCAGTACTTC
TRBV5-1	TRBJ2-3	.	.	CASSLGTRTDTQYF	TGCGCCAGCAGCTTGGGGACTCGCACAGATACGCAGTATTTT
TRBV12-5	TRBJ2-6	.	.	CARALWTFCSGANVLTF	TGTGCTAGGGCCCTCTGGACATTCTGCTCTGGGGCCAACGTCCTGACTTTC
TRBV30	TRBJ1-2	.	.	CAWAPGADYGYTF	TGTGCCTGGGCTCCAGGTGCGGACTATGGCTACACCTTC
TRBV30	TRBJ2-7	.	.	CAWSMGGTYEQYF	TGTGCCTGGAGTATGGGGGGCACCTACGAGCAGTACTTC
TRBV19	TRBJ2-4	.	.	CASSQGTLAKNIQYF	TGTGCCAGTAGTCAGGGGACGTTGGCCAAAAACATTCAGTACTTC
TRBV19	TRBJ2-7	.	.	CASSTGLYEQYF	TGTGCCAGTAGTACGGGACTCTACGAGCAGTACTTC
TRBV5-1	TRBJ2-1	.	TRBD1	CASSSQGNEQFF	TGCGCCAGCAGCTCACAGGGGAATGAGCAGTTCTTC
TRBV29-1	TRBJ1-4	few	.	CSVVVNQLEKLFF	TGCAGCGTTGTCGTGAACCAGCTTGAAAAACTGTTTTTT
TRBV30	TRBJ2-5	few	.	CAWSQGRETQYF	TGTGCCTGGAGCCAGGGGAGAGAGACCCAGTACTTC
TRBV7-9	TRBJ1-4	.	.	CASSPQGNEKLFF	TGTGCCAGCAGCCCACAGGGAAATGAAAAACTGTTTTTT
TRBV6-6	TRBJ1-2	.	.	CASSQLRGSYGYTF	TGTGCCAGCAGCCAACTCAGGGGATCCTATGGCTACACCTTC
TRBV10-3	TRBJ2-3	.	.	CAISGYVSDTQYF	TGTGCCATCAGTGGGTACGTCTCAGATACGCAGTATTTT
TRBV2	TRBJ2-7	.	.	CASSEWRTSYEQYF	TGTGCCAGCAGTGAGTGGCGGACCTCCTACGAGCAGTACTTC
TRBV27	TRBJ2-3	.	.	CASSLSGRSDDTQYF	TGTGCCAGCAGTTTATCCGGCAGGTCGGATGATACGCAGTATTTT
TRBV29-1	TRBJ2-1	few	TRBD2	CSVGGVGGSRDEQFF	TGCAGCGTTGGGGGAGTTGGCGGGAGCAGGGATGAGCAGTTCTTC
TRBV4-1	TRBJ1-1	few	TRBD1	CASSPSLRQGYGEAFF	TGCGCCAGCAGCCCAAGTCTGCGACAGGGGTACGGTGAAGCTTTCTTT
TRBV7-3	TRBJ2-1	.	TRBD2	CASSLLGSGRGNEQFF	TGTGCCAGCAGCTTACTGGGTAGCGGGAGGGGGAATGAGCAGTTCTTC
TRBV13	TRBJ2-4	few	.	CASSQWVAKNIQYF	TGTGCCAGCAGCCAGTGGGTTGCCAAAAACATTCAGTACTTC
TRBV29-1	TRBJ2-7	few	.	CSVEDKGKGLYEQYF	TGCAGCGTTGAAGATAAAGGGAAAGGGCTCTACGAGCAGTACTTC
TRBV7-2	TRBJ2-2	.	.	CASSSRTLNTGELFF	TGTGCCAGCAGCTCCAGGACTCTGAACACCGGGGAGCTGTTTTTT
TRBV6-6	TRBJ2-3	.	.	CASSSKGDTQYF	TGTGCCAGCAGTTCGAAAGGCGATACGCAGTATTTT
TRBV19	TRBJ2-7	few	.	CASSIPGTLTKQYF	TGTGCCAGTAGTATCCCAGGAACGCTTACTAAGCAGTACTTC
TRBV7-2	TRBJ2-7	.	.	CASNLGMASYEQYF	TGTGCCAGCAATCTGGGTATGGCCTCCTACGAGCAGTACTTC